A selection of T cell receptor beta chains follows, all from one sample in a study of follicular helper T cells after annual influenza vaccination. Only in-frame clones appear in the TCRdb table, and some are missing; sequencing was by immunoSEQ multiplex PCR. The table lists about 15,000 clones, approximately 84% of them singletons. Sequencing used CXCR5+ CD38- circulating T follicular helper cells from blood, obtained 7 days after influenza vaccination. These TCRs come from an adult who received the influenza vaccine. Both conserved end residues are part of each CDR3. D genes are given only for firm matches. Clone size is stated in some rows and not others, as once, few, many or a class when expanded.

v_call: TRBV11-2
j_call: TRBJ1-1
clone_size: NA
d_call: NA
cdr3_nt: TGTGCCAGCAGCTTAACCAGGGGTGGGACTGAAGCTTTCTTT
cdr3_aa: CASSLTRGGTEAFF

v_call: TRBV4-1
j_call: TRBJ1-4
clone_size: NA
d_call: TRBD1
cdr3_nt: TGCGCCAGCAGCCTAAGAGGGGGCCCAACTAATGAAAAACTGTTTTTT
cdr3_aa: CASSLRGGPTNEKLFF

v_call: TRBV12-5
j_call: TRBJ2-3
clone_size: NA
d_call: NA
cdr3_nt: TGTGCTAGTGTCAAACAGGATTCTAGCACAGATACGCAGTATTTT
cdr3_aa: CASVKQDSSTDTQYF

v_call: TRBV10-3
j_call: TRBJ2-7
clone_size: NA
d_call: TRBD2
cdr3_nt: TGTGCCATCAGCCCCGGGACTAGCGGCGACGAGCAGTACTTC
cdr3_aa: CAISPGTSGDEQYF

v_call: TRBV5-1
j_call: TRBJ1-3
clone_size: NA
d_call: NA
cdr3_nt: TGCGCCAGCACCGACGGGGACACCATATATTTT
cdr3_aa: CASTDGDTIYF

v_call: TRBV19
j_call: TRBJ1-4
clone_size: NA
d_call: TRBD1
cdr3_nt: TGTGCCAGTACCACGACAGGGAAAAATGAAAAACTGTTTTTT
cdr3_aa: CASTTTGKNEKLFF

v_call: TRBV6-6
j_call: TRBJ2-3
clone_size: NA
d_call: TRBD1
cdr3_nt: TGTGCCAGCAGCGATACAGGGGGAAGATGGGATACGCAGTATTTT
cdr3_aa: CASSDTGGRWDTQYF

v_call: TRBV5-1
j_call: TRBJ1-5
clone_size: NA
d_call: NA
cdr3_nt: TGCGCCAGCGATATACTAAGCAATCAGCCCCAGCATTTT
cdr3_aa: CASDILSNQPQHF

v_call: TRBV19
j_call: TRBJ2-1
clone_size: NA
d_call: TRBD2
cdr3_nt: TGTGCCAGTAGTATAGATCCTCCGGCTAGCGGGAGGGCCGGGTCCTACAATGAGCAGTTCTTC
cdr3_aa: CASSIDPPASGRAGSYNEQFF

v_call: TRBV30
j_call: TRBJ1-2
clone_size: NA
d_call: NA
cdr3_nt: TGTGCCTGGAGTGTCGGGGGGGTAGCCGGGGGCTACACCTTC
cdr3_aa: CAWSVGGVAGGYTF

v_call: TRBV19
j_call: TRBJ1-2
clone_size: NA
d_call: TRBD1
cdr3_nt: TGTGCCAGTACCCCAGGGGGCAGACCAAACTATGGCTACACCTTC
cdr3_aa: CASTPGGRPNYGYTF

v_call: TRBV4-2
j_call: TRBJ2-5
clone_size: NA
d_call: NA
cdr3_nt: TGTGCCAGCAGCCCGCAGCTGGGAGGCGAGACCCAGTACTTC
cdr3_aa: CASSPQLGGETQYF

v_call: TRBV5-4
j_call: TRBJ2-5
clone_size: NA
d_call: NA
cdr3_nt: TGTGCCAGCAGCTTGTACTCGGAGACCCAGTACTTC
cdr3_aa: CASSLYSETQYF

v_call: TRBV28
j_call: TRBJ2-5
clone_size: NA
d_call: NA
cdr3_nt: TGTGCCAGCAGTTTAACTATGCAGAGAGAGACCCAGTACTTC
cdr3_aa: CASSLTMQRETQYF

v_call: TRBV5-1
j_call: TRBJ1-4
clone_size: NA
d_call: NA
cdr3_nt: TGCGCCAGCAGCGGGGGCAGAGCAACTAATGAAAAACTGTTTTTT
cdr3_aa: CASSGGRATNEKLFF

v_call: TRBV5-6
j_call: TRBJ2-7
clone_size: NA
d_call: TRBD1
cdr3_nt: TGTGCCAGCAGCATCGACAGGGAACAGTACTTC
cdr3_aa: CASSIDREQYF

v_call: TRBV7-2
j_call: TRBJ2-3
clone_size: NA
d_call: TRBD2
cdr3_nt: TGTGCCAGCAGCCTGGGGACTAGCAGTTACACAGATACGCAGTATTTT
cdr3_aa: CASSLGTSSYTDTQYF

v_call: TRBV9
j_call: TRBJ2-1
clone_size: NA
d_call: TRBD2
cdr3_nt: TGTGCCAGCAGCTTGACTAGCGGGACCGGGGATGAGCAGTTCTTC
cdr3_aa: CASSLTSGTGDEQFF

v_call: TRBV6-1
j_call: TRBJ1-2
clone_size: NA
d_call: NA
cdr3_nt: TGTGCCAGCGCGACTGCCTATGGCTACACCTTC
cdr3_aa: CASATAYGYTF

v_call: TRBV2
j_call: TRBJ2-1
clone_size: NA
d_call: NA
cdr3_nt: TGTGCCAGCACTCGCGGGGGCCAATCCTACAATGAGCAGTTCTTC
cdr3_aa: CASTRGGQSYNEQFF

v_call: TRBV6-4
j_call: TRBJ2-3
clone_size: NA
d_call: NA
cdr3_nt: TGTGCCAGCAGTACCTCAGGGTTCTCCTACATAGATACGCAGTATTTT
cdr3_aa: CASSTSGFSYIDTQYF

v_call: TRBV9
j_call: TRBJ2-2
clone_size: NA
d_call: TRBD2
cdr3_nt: TGTGCCAGCAGCGTAGGAACTAGCGGTGGCACCGGGGAGCTGTTTTTT
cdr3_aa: CASSVGTSGGTGELFF

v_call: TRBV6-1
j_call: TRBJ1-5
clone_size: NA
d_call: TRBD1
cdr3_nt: TGTGCCAGCAGTGAACCCGTGGCCGGACGGACAGGTCGAAGCAATCAGCCCCAGCATTTT
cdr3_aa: CASSEPVAGRTGRSNQPQHF

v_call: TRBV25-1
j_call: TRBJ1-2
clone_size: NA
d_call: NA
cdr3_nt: TGTGCCAGCAGTGAACCGAACTATGGCTACACCTTC
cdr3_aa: CASSEPNYGYTF

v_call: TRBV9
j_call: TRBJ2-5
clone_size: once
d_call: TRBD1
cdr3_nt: TGTGCCAGCAGCGTGACAGGGACGGGGTTTGGAGAGACCCAGTACTTC
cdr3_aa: CASSVTGTGFGETQYF

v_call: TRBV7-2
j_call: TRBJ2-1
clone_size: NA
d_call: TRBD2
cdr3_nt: TGTGCCAGCAGCTTAGGGGGGGCTAGCGGGAGGGTCGAACAGTTCTTC
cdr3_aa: CASSLGGASGRVEQFF

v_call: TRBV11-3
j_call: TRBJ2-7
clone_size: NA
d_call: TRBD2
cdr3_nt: TGTGCCAGCAGCTCGGGACTAGCGGGAGATCTCTCCTACGAGCAGTACTTC
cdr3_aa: CASSSGLAGDLSYEQYF

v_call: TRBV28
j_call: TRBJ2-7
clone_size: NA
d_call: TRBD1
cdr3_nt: TGTGCCAGCAGCCCCCCGGACAGGGGCGAGCAGTACTTC
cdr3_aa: CASSPPDRGEQYF

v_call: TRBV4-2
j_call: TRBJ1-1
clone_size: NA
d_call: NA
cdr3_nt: TGTGCCAGCAGCCAAGTGGGGCAGGGCGGGAACACTGAAGCTTTCTTT
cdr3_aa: CASSQVGQGGNTEAFF

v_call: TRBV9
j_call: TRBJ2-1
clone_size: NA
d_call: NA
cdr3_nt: TGTGCCAGCAGCGTAGCCCCCAGGGATGAGCAGTTCTTC
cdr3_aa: CASSVAPRDEQFF

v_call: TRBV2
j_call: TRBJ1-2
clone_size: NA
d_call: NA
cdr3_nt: TGTGCCAGCAGCCCAACCCCACAGAAAAACTATGGCTACACCTTC
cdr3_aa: CASSPTPQKNYGYTF

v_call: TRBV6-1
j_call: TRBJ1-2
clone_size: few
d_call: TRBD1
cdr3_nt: TGTGCCAGCAGTGAAGGGCCGGGACAGGGAGGCTACACCTTC
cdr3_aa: CASSEGPGQGGYTF

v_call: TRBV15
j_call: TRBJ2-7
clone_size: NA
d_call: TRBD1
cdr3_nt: TGTGCCACCAGCAGAGAAGAGGGGGCAACTTACGAGCAGTACTTC
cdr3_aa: CATSREEGATYEQYF

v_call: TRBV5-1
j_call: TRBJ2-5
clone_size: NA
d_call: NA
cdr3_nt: TGCGCCAGCAGCTCCGGGCCTCTAGCTGAGACCCAGTACTTC
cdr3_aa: CASSSGPLAETQYF

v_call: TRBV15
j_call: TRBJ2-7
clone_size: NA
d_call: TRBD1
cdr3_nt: TGTGCCACCAGCAGAGAACCGGGACAGTCCTACGAGCAGTACTTC
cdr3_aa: CATSREPGQSYEQYF

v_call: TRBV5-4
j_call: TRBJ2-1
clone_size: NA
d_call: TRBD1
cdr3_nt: TGTGCCAGCAGCTTCCTGGGACAGGAGTACAATGAGCAGTTCTTC
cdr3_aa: CASSFLGQEYNEQFF

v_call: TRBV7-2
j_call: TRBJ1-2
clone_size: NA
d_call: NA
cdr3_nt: TGTGCCAGCAGCTCGGGGGAGGGGAAGTATGGCTACACCTTC
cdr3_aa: CASSSGEGKYGYTF

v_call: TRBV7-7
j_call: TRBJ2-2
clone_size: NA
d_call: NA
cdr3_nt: TGTGCTTGGGGCGGCTCAGGGAACACCGGGGAGCTGTTTTTT
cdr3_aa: CAWGGSGNTGELFF

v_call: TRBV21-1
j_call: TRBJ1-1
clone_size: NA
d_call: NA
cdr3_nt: TGTGCCAGCAGCCCCCGACAGATGAACACTGAAGCTTTCTTT
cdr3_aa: CASSPRQMNTEAFF

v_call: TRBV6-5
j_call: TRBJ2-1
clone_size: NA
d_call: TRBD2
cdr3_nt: TGTGCCAGCAGTTACGGCGGACTAGCTGGGAATGAGCAGTTCTTC
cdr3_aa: CASSYGGLAGNEQFF

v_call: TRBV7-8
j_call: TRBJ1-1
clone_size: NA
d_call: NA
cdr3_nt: TGTGCCAGCAGCTCCCGTGTCGGAGTGAACACTGAAGCTTTCTTT
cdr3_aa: CASSSRVGVNTEAFF

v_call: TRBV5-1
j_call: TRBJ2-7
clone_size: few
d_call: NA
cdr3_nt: TGCGCCAGCAGCCCAAACGGTTACAGCACCTACGAGCAGTACTTC
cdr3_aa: CASSPNGYSTYEQYF

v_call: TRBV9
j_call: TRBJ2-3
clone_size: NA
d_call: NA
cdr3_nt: TGTGCCAGCAGCCCCCGGACTGCAGATACGCAGTATTTT
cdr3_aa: CASSPRTADTQYF

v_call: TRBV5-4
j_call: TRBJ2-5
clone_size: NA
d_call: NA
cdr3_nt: TGTGCCAGCAGCCCGGCTAGTCAACAAGAGACCCAGTACTTC
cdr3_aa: CASSPASQQETQYF

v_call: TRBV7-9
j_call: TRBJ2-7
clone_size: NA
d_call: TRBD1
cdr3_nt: TGTGCCAGCAGCAATAGACAGGGGGGCTACGAGCAGTACTTC
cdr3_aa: CASSNRQGGYEQYF

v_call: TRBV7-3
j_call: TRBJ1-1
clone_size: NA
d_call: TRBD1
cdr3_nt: TGTGCCAGCAGCTTAAACCCTTGGGACAGGGCGTTTAACGCTTTCTTT
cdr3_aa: CASSLNPWDRAFNAFF

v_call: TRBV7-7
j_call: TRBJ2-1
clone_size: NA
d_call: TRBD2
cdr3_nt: TGTGCTAGCAGCTTAGAGCTGGGGCGGGGGGCCCGCCCCTCCTACAATGAGCAGTTCTTC
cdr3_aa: CASSLELGRGARPSYNEQFF

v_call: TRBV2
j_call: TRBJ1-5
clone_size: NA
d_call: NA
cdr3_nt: TGTGCCAGCAGTGAACGAAGTGCAATTGAGGCTCAGCCCCAGCATTTT
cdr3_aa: CASSERSAIEAQPQHF

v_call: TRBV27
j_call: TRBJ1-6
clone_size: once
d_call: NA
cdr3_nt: TGTGCCAGCAGCCGCCGGCAGGGCTATAATTCACCCCTCCACTTT
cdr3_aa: CASSRRQGYNSPLHF

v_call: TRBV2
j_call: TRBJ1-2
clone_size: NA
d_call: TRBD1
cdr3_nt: TGTGCCAGCAGTGAAGGGGGACAGGGCCGCTATGGCTACACCTTC
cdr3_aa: CASSEGGQGRYGYTF

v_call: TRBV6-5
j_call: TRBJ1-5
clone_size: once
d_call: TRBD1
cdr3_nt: TGTGCCAGCAGATCAGGGGGCAGTCAGCCCCAGCATTTT
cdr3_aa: CASRSGGSQPQHF

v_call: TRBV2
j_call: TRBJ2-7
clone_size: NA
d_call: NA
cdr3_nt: TGTGCCAGCAACTCCGGGTCCCTAAACTACGAGCAGTACTTC
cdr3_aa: CASNSGSLNYEQYF

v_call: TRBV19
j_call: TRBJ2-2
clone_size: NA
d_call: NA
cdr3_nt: TGTGCCAGTAGTACACGACAGGACCTAAACACCGGGGAGCTGTTTTTT
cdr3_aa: CASSTRQDLNTGELFF

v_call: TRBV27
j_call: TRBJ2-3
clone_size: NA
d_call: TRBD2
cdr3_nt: TGTGCCAGCAGTTTAAGGGCTAGCGGGAGGGGTTTCGGTGATACGCAGTATTTT
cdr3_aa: CASSLRASGRGFGDTQYF

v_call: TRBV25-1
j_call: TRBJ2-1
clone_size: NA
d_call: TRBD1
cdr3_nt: TGTGCCAGCAGTTCCAACAGGGGCCAATTCTACAATGAGCAGTTCTTC
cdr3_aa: CASSSNRGQFYNEQFF

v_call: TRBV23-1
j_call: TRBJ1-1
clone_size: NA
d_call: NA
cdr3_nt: TGCGCCAGCAGTCAATCGAGTGGCAGGGAGGGGAACGGTACTGAAGCTTTCTTT
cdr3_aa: CASSQSSGREGNGTEAFF

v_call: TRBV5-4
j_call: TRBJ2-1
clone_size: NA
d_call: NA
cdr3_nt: TGTGCCAGCAGCTTGGAGGACAGCTCCTACAATGAGCAGTTCTTC
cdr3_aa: CASSLEDSSYNEQFF